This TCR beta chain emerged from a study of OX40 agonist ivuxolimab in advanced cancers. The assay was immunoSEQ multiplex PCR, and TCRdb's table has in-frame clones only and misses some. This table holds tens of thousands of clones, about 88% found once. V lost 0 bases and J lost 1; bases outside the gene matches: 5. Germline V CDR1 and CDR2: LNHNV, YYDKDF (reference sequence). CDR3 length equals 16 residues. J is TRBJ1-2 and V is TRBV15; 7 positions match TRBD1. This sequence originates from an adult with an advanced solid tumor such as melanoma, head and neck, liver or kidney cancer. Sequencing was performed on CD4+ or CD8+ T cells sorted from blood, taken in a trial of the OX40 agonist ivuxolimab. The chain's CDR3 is CATSRDSGGGNYGYTF. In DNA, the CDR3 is TGTGCCACCAGCAGAGATTCAGGGGGAGGTAACTATGGCTACACCTTC.